Listed here are 18 T cell receptor beta chains from one sample, sequenced in a study of shared clonotypes between healthy human individuals. Libraries were prepared by immunoSEQ multiplex PCR; TCRdb keeps only in-frame clonotypes and omits some of them. The sample includes 850,000 to 1,200,000 clones, roughly 75% of them seen just once. Sequencing was performed on memory CD4+ T cells sorted from blood. The subset was: CD45RA-negative fraction. These receptors came from a man younger than 35 in good health.

This chain links TRBV6-5 with TRBJ2-5; D might be TRBD1 (6 bases). Trimming removed 6 bases from V and 5 bases from J, with 16 bases in between. The CDR3 loop spans 14 amino acids. Germline values: CDR1 MNHEY, CDR2 SVGAGI. CDR3 sequence reads: CASSPGTFRETQYF. Here the CDR3 DNA reads TGTGCCAGCAGCCCCGGGACATTCCGGGAGACCCAGTACTTC.

This chain uses TRBV29-1 with TRBJ2-5; D remains ambiguous. Germline V lookup: CDR1 SQVTM, CDR2 ANQGSEA. V was cut by 6 bases and J by 4 bases, with 6 bases left in between. The CDR3 spans 10 residues. The CDR3 protein is CSVATETQYF. The CDR3 nucleotides read TGCAGCGTGGCAACAGAGACCCAGTACTTC.

This clone was observed once. The chain links TRBV27 to TRBJ1-4; unclear D gene. Germline CDR1 reads MNHEY; CDR2 reads SMNVEV (reference sequence). The CDR3 is made up of 12 amino acids. The V gene lost 5 bases and the J gene lost 10 bases, with 11 bases spanning the gap. CDR3 sequence reads: CASSPTLGKLFF. The CDR3 DNA is TGTGCCAGCAGTCCTACCCTGGGAAAACTGTTTTTT.

This chain uses TRBV4-2 with TRBJ2-1; D gene unclear. This CDR3 region has 15 residues. V was pared by 1 base and J by 3 bases, with 10 bases between. Per germline, CDR1 LGHNA and CDR2 YNFKEQ. The CDR3 here is CASSQVILVYNEQFF. CDR3 DNA: TGTGCCAGCAGCCAAGTGATTCTAGTCTACAATGAGCAGTTCTTC.

This clone has only one observation. This chain connects TRBV5-1 to TRBJ2-2; D uncertain. The length of the CDR3 is 13 residues. The V end was cut by 2 bases, the J end by 6 bases, with 8 bases between. The V gene's germline CDR1 is SGHRS and CDR2 YFSETQ. CDR3 protein: CASSFAPPGELFF. The CDR3 DNA reads TGCGCCAGCAGCTTCGCCCCCCCCGGGGAGCTGTTTTTT.

The CDR3 DNA is TGTGCCAGCAGTTACCCCGGGACAGGGGGCTACGAGCAGTACTTC. It translates to CASSYPGTGGYEQYF. The chain combines TRBV6-5 with TRBJ2-7; 11 bases are shared with TRBD1. Per the germline V gene, CDR1 is MNHEY and CDR2 is SVGAGI. J was trimmed by 3 bases and V by 2 bases; bases with no gene match: 3. The CDR3 length is 15 residues.

CDR3 protein: CASSSVAPSSYNEQFF. The CDR3 region has the DNA TGTGCCAGCAGTTCAGTAGCGCCCAGCTCCTACAATGAGCAGTTCTTC. The chain is built from TRBV11-2 and TRBJ2-1; D is possibly TRBD2 (5 bases). CDR3 size: 16 residues. V was trimmed by 6 bases and J by 0 bases, leaving 15 bases between them. Germline V gives CDR1 SGHAT, CDR2 FQNNGV.

This chain connects TRBV4-1 to TRBJ2-7; 10 positions agree with TRBD2. The germline CDR1 and CDR2 sequences are MGHRA and YSYEKL. The trim removed 0 bases at V and 3 bases at J, leaving 2 bases unmatched. CDR3 length: 15 residues. The CDR3 coding sequence is TGCGCCAGCAGCCAAGAGTTAGCGGGGGGCTACGAGCAGTACTTC. Protein product: CASSQELAGGYEQYF.

The chain employs TRBV28 and TRBJ2-5, with 8 bases that match TRBD2. J gave up 5 bases and V 6 bases, and 11 bases lay outside the gene matches. CDR3 length: 15 amino acids. The germline gives CDR1 MDHEN, CDR2 SYDVKM. In nucleotides, the CDR3 is TGTGCCAGCAGATCGGGGGGGGGCTTGACGGAGACCCAGTACTTC. The encoded protein is CASRSGGGLTETQYF.

The rearrangement uses TRBV5-1 and TRBJ2-7; 7 nucleotides align to TRBD2. The CDR3 sequence is 15 residues long. Germline values: CDR1 SGHRS, CDR2 YFSETQ. V dropped 4 bases and J dropped 3; count of bases not matched to a gene: 10. The CDR3 loop reads CASSPTRRGSYEQYF. The CDR3 region has the DNA TGCGCCAGCAGCCCCACTAGGCGGGGGAGCTACGAGCAGTACTTC.

This clone has more than one count but fewer than ten. V and J are TRBV19 and TRBJ2-2, with D perhaps TRBD2 (5 bases). The length of the CDR3 is 13 residues. CDR1 and CDR2 (germline): LNHDA, SQIVND (reference sequence). The V and J ends lost 1 base and 6 bases respectively, with 6 bases between them. The CDR3 region is CASSIGTPGELFF. The CDR3 bases are TGTGCCAGTAGTATAGGGACTCCCGGGGAGCTGTTTTTT.

V usage is TRBV2 and J usage is TRBJ2-6; tentative D call: TRBD1 (5 bases). Trimming shortened V by 6 bases and J by 3 bases, and 15 bases separated the two germline ends. Germline CDR1 and CDR2: SNHLY and FYNNEI. The CDR3 runs 16 residues. The CDR3 loop reads CASSPTQGGGANVLTF. Here the CDR3 DNA reads TGTGCCAGCAGCCCTACTCAGGGCGGTGGGGCCAACGTCCTGACTTTC.

The rearrangement links TRBV19 to TRBJ2-7; 10 bases are a match to TRBD1. Germline values: CDR1 LNHDA, CDR2 SQIVND (reference sequence). V lost 6 bases and J lost 6; bases outside the gene matches: 8. This CDR3 region has 14 residues. DNA of the CDR3: TGTGCCAGTAGCGACAGGGGGCTAGGAACCGAGCAGTACTTC. Translated, it gives CASSDRGLGTEQYF.

The V call is TRBV5-1, the J call TRBJ1-2; a possible D gene is TRBD1 (5 bases). CDR1 SGHRS and CDR2 YFSETQ come from the germline V gene. The CDR3 extends over 15 amino acids. Between the trimmed V and J ends, which lost 0 bases and 1 base, there was a span of 10 bases. CDR3 coding DNA: TGCGCCAGCAGCTTGGCGGACACCGGTAACTATGGCTACACCTTC. This translates into CASSLADTGNYGYTF. Full variable domain (outside the CDR3, taken from reference TRBV5-1 and TRBJ1-2): KAGVTQTPRYLIKTRGQQVTLSCSPISGHRSVSWYQQTPGQGLQFLFEYFSETQRNKGNFPGRFSGRQFSNSRSEMNVSTLELGDSALYLCASSLADTGNYGYTFGSGTRLTVV.

This chain joins TRBV5-1 and TRBJ2-6, with D perhaps given as TRBD1 or TRBD2 (6 bases each). Trimming removed 4 bases from V and 3 bases from J, with 20 bases in between. Germline V gives CDR1 SGHRS, CDR2 YFSETQ. The CDR3 runs to 18 residues. The CDR3 sequence is CASSAPSGEVSGANVLTF. The CDR3 nucleotides are TGCGCCAGCAGCGCCCCATCAGGGGAGGTAAGTGGGGCCAACGTCCTGACTTTC.

The gene calls are TRBV27 and TRBJ1-1, with D unclear. V was cut by 2 bases and J by 6 bases, with 10 bases left in between. Germline V lookup: CDR1 MNHEY, CDR2 SMNVEV (reference sequence). The CDR3 covers 13 residues. In DNA, the CDR3 is TGTGCCAGCAGTTTAATGCGTGGAGCTGAAGCTTTCTTT. This sequence encodes CASSLMRGAEAFF.

CDR3 in DNA: TGTGCCAGCGGAGGGACCGGGCGAGAGCCCCAGCATTTT. This encodes CASGGTGREPQHF. This chain uses TRBV6-6 with TRBJ1-5, with D possibly being TRBD1 (5 bases). The CDR3 is 13 residues long. V was trimmed by 8 bases and J by 8 bases, leaving 16 bases between them. The germline CDR1 and CDR2 sequences are MNHNY and SVGAGI (reference sequence).

The rearrangement uses TRBV29-1 and TRBJ1-2; TRBD1 matches 7 bases. The germline V gene encodes CDR1 SQVTM and CDR2 ANQGSEA. Trimming at V came to 7 bases and at J to 6 bases, leaving 11 bases not matched to a gene. This CDR3 has 13 residues. The CDR3 is CSAGGEGANGYTF. As DNA, the CDR3 is TGCAGCGCCGGCGGGGAGGGGGCCAATGGCTACACCTTC.